The 28 T cell receptor beta chains below come from one sample, sequenced in a study of T-cell reconstitution after alpha-beta-depleted transplantation in children. As it was prepared, the TCRbeta library received unique molecular identifiers. TCRdb reanalysed the PCR reads using MiXCR and keeps one entry per CDR3 protein. The repertoire holds hundreds of thousands of distinct CDR3 sequences, with nearly 10% as singletons. This specimen was PBMCs from the stem cell graft donor, taken from the stem cell graft. The receptor source for this set is a human donor who donated a stem cell graft to a child with SCID.

The genes are TRBV27 and TRBJ2-1; maybe TRBD2 (5 bases). The CDR3 is 13 residues long. Germline V gene lookup returns CDR1 MNHEY and CDR2 SMNVEV (reference sequence). V shed 3 bases and J shed 5 bases, with 8 bases lying between them. The CDR3 nucleotides are TGTGCCAGCAGTTTTGAGGGCAACAATGAGCAGTTCTTC. Protein: CASSFEGNNEQFF.

This clonotype was recorded many times. The rearrangement links TRBV10-2 to TRBJ2-3; TRBD2 agrees at 12 bases. The germline V gene has CDR1 WSHSY and CDR2 SAAADI. This CDR3 region has 16 residues. J gave up 7 bases and V 6 bases, and 11 bases lay outside the gene matches. The CDR3 nucleotides read TGCGCCAGCAGATTGACTAGCGGGGGTTCGGGGAATACGCAGTATTTT. Translated: CASRLTSGGSGNTQYF.

V and J are TRBV5-1 and TRBJ2-7, with a weak D call TRBD1 (5 bases). Looked up from germline, CDR1 is SGHRS and CDR2 is YFSETQ. There are 15 residues in the CDR3. Trimming took 4 bases from V and 1 from J, leaving 15 bases between them. In DNA form, the CDR3 reads TGCGCCAGCAGCCCCCTCTGGACAAAATCCTACGAGCAGTACTTC. Translated, it gives CASSPLWTKSYEQYF.

The table lists this clonotype with many counts. V gene TRBV7-9 combines with J gene TRBJ1-1, with TRBD1 matching 8 bases. The CDR3 length is 14 residues. J lost 1 base, V lost 4 bases, and 2 bases had no gene match. Germline CDR1 and CDR2: SEHNR and FQNEAQ (reference sequence). This chain's CDR3 is CASSSGTGNTEAFF. CDR3 nucleotides: TGTGCCAGCAGCTCCGGGACAGGGAACACTGAAGCTTTCTTT. The variable domain in full, with the rest retrieved from reference TRBV7-9 and TRBJ1-1, is DTGVSQNPRHKITKRGQNVTFRCDPISEHNRLYWYRQTLGQGPEFLTYFQNEAQLEKSRLLSDRFSAERPKGSFSTLEIQRTEQGDSAMYLCASSSGTGNTEAFFGQGTRLTVV.

This clonotype has just a few counts. The chain is built from TRBV3-1 and TRBJ1-2; D call uncertain. Germline CDR1 and CDR2: LGHDT and YNNKEL (reference sequence). V shed 1 base and J shed 4 bases, with 16 bases lying between them. This CDR3 has 16 amino acids. The CDR3 nucleotides read TGTGCCAGCAGCCAAGGCATACCGACACAAAGCTATGGCTACACCTTC. As protein: CASSQGIPTQSYGYTF.

This clonotype was seen more than once but under ten times. The rearrangement links TRBV2 to TRBJ2-7; 7 nucleotides agree with TRBD1. Germline V gene sequence: CDR1 SNHLY, CDR2 FYNNEI. The V and J ends lost 5 bases and 3 bases, in that order; junction bases with no gene match: 7. The CDR3 is 14 residues long. CDR3 sequence: CASSTGQIYYEQYF. CDR3 coding DNA: TGTGCCAGCAGTACGGGACAGATCTACTACGAGCAGTACTTC.

This clonotype was detected ten times or more. The genes are TRBV5-1 and TRBJ2-2; D may be TRBD2 (5 bases). The length of the CDR3 is 13 residues. Germline-derived CDR1 and CDR2 are SGHRS and YFSETQ. V dropped 3 bases and J dropped 2 bases, with 5 bases sitting between them. CDR3 in amino acids: CASSSGNTGELFF. CDR3 sequence (DNA): TGCGCCAGCAGCTCGGGAAACACCGGGGAGCTGTTTTTT.

This clonotype was recorded many times. This chain uses TRBV2 with TRBJ1-6; 7 positions agree with TRBD1. The CDR3 is made up of 13 amino acids. Germline V gene sequence: CDR1 SNHLY, CDR2 FYNNEI. With V trimmed by 7 bases and J by 10 bases, 7 bases remained unmatched. The CDR3 is CASTYRGLSPLHF. CDR3 DNA: TGTGCCAGCACCTACAGGGGTCTATCACCCCTCCACTTT. The entire variable domain, with the rest obtained from reference TRBV2 and TRBJ1-6, is as follows: EPEVTQTPSHQVTQMGQEVILRCVPISNHLYFYWYRQILGQKVEFLVSFYNNEISEKSEIFDDQFSVERPDGSNFTLKIRSTKLEDSAMYFCASTYRGLSPLHFGNGTRLTVT.

This chain uses TRBV5-1 with TRBJ2-5; the D gene is possibly TRBD2 (6 bases). Germline values: CDR1 SGHRS, CDR2 YFSETQ. The CDR3 consists of 14 residues. The V end lost 5 bases, the J end lost 3 bases, and 14 bases lay between the germline ends. DNA of the CDR3: TGCGCCAGCAGATGGGGGGACCGAAAAGAGACCCAGTACTTC. Its protein product is CASRWGDRKETQYF.

The rearrangement links TRBV10-3 to TRBJ2-7; 7 bases fit TRBD1. Germline V gene lookup returns CDR1 ENHRY and CDR2 SYGVKD. The CDR3 length is 16 residues. J gave up 6 bases and V 4 bases, and 15 bases lay outside the gene matches. The chain's CDR3 is CAISGDKTGSPLEQYF. The CDR3 DNA reads TGTGCCATCAGTGGTGACAAGACAGGGAGTCCTCTCGAGCAGTACTTC.

This clonotype was seen many times. This chain connects TRBV18 to TRBJ2-3, with D tentatively TRBD1 (6 bases). Deletions cut 0 bases from V and 2 bases from J, with 15 bases between. Looked up from germline, CDR1 is KGHSH and CDR2 is LQKENI. This CDR3 is built from 17 residues. CDR3 in amino acids: CASSPPVGTRFTDTQYF. The CDR3, as DNA: TGTGCCAGCTCACCACCGGTGGGGACAAGATTCACAGATACGCAGTATTTT.

This clonotype occurred a few times. V gene TRBV6-1 combines with J gene TRBJ2-7; D possibly corresponds to TRBD2 (5 bases). CDR1 MNHNS and CDR2 SASEGT come from the germline V gene. The CDR3 has 12 amino acids. Trimming left V 2 bases short and J 4 bases short, with 6 bases between. The CDR3, as DNA: TGTGCCAGCAGTGAAACTAGTTACGAGCAGTACTTC. Translated, it gives CASSETSYEQYF.

This rearrangement joins TRBV4-1 to TRBJ2-1, with D perhaps TRBD1 (6 bases). The V gene's germline CDR1 is MGHRA and CDR2 YSYEKL. Between the trimmed V and J ends, which lost 0 bases and 2 bases, there was a span of 14 bases. The CDR3 covers 17 residues. The CDR3 protein is CASSQDSQGLAYNEQFF. DNA for the CDR3: TGCGCCAGCAGCCAAGATTCCCAGGGGCTGGCCTACAATGAGCAGTTCTTC.

The rearrangement joins TRBV20-1 to TRBJ1-5; D may be TRBD1 (5 bases). The germline V gene encodes CDR1 DFQATT and CDR2 SNEGSKA (reference sequence). CDR3 length: 14 amino acids. Trimming removed 6 bases from V and 4 bases from J, with 16 bases in between. The CDR3 DNA sequence: TGCAGTGCCCGGGACGGCTCCAAAAATCAGCCCCAGCATTTT. Amino acid sequence: CSARDGSKNQPQHF.

This clonotype was detected only a few times. The CDR3: CASKTPGVTEAFF. The CDR3 DNA reads TGTGCCAGCAAAACACCAGGGGTTACTGAAGCTTTCTTT. The chain is built from TRBV6-2 or TRBV6-3 and TRBJ1-1, with D maybe TRBD1 (6 bases). This CDR3 is 13 amino acids long. Germline CDR1 MNHEY, CDR2 SVGEGT. V was pared by 7 bases and J by 5 bases, with 14 bases between.

This clonotype has more than one count but fewer than ten. The chain joins TRBV21-1 to TRBJ2-6. TRBV21-1 is recorded as a pseudogene. This CDR3 is built from 14 residues. The CDR3 sequence is CASRGFAGANVLTF. In nucleotides, the CDR3 is TGTGCCAGCAGGGGGTTCGCTGGGGCCAACGTCCTGACTTTC.

Only a few counts were recorded for this clonotype. This chain links TRBV12-3 or TRBV12-4 with TRBJ1-2, with D tentatively TRBD1 (6 bases). This CDR3 comprises 13 residues. The V end was cut by 3 bases, the J end by 7 bases, with 12 bases between. CDR3 sequence (DNA): TGTGCCAGCAGTTTTGACAGGATCAGTGGCTACACCTTC. As protein: CASSFDRISGYTF.

The chain has TRBV27 and TRBJ1-1, with 8 bases that match TRBD1. This CDR3 region has 15 residues. Unmatched junction bases numbered 13, after V lost 6 bases and J lost 7 bases. Germline V gene data show CDR1 as MNHEY and CDR2 as SMNVEV (reference sequence). The CDR3 DNA is TGTGCCAGCAGCCCTCGCCGGGACAGGATCATTGAAGCTTTCTTT. Translation: CASSPRRDRIIEAFF.

The chain couples TRBV12-3 or TRBV12-4 to TRBJ2-5; 7 bases match TRBD2. The CDR3 contains 14 residues. The ends lost 6 bases at V and 9 bases at J; junction bases unmatched: 13. The CDR3 region is CASSTGTKEAAQYF. CDR3 DNA: TGTGCCAGCAGCACCGGGACTAAAGAAGCGGCCCAGTACTTC.

This clonotype was counted only a few times. This sequence joins TRBV11-1 and TRBJ1-4, with a weak D call TRBD1 (6 bases). Trimming left V 3 bases short and J 4 bases short, with 9 bases between. The CDR3 has 14 residues. Germline values: CDR1 SGHAT, CDR2 FQDESV (reference sequence). In nucleotides, the CDR3 is TGTGCCAGCAGCTTCGACAGGTTTAATGAAAAACTGTTTTTT. Translating gives CASSFDRFNEKLFF.

This clonotype was detected many times. The chain uses TRBV7-2 and TRBJ2-3; a weak D match, TRBD2 (6 bases). CDR3 size: 15 residues. V lost 5 bases, J lost 9 bases, and 21 bases lay in between. Germline values: CDR1 SGHTA, CDR2 FQGNSA. The CDR3 DNA follows: TGTGCCAGCAGCACTCGGGGGACTTTCCCAGGCACGCAGTATTTT. It is translated as CASSTRGTFPGTQYF.

In this sample, this clonotype turned up a few times. CDR3 bases: TGTGCCAGCAAGCAGGGGGGGTGGAGCTATGGCTACACCTTC. It encodes CASKQGGWSYGYTF. The chain has TRBV12-3 or TRBV12-4 and TRBJ1-2, with 7 bases fitting TRBD1. This CDR3 is built from 14 residues. V dropped 7 bases and J dropped 4; count of bases not matched to a gene: 9.

The chain carries TRBV7-9 and TRBJ1-1; D possibly corresponds to TRBD1 (6 bases). V was shortened by 5 bases and J by 11 bases, with 18 bases between the two germline ends. Germline loops: CDR1 SEHNR, CDR2 FQNEAQ (reference sequence). CDR3 length: 13 residues. CDR3 nucleotides: TGTGCCAGCAGCCTCGGACAGCTCTACGCGGCTTTCTTT. Protein: CASSLGQLYAAFF.

This clonotype was counted only a few times. V usage is TRBV6-1 and J usage is TRBJ1-4; no firm D call. Looked up from germline, CDR1 is MNHNS and CDR2 is SASEGT. V dropped 6 bases and J dropped 0 bases, with 11 bases sitting between them. This CDR3 is built from 15 residues. Here the CDR3 reads CASREPGTTNEKLFF. The CDR3, as DNA: TGTGCCAGCAGAGAGCCAGGAACAACTAATGAAAAACTGTTTTTT.

The chain employs TRBV5-1 and TRBJ2-7; TRBD1 matches 8 bases. In germline, CDR1 is SGHRS, CDR2 YFSETQ. J gave up 4 bases and V 4 bases, and 1 base lay outside the gene matches. The CDR3 covers 12 residues. The CDR3: CASSGQGYEQYF. Here the CDR3 DNA reads TGCGCCAGCAGCGGACAGGGATACGAGCAGTACTTC.

The chain has TRBV20-1 and TRBJ2-5; 11 bases line up with TRBD2. The length of the CDR3 is 15 residues. The trim removed 1 base at V and 4 bases at J, leaving 5 bases unmatched. The germline CDR1 and CDR2 sequences are DFQATT and SNEGSKA (reference sequence). As DNA, the CDR3 is TGCAGTGCTAGAGTTCACGGACTAGCGGGAGAGACCCAGTACTTC. Translated, it gives CSARVHGLAGETQYF.

The V gene is TRBV20-1, the J gene TRBJ2-1; TRBD1 aligns across 7 bases. After removal of 3 bases from V and 0 bases from J, the junction contained 8 bases not matched to a gene. This CDR3 is 16 amino acids long. CDR1 is DFQATT and CDR2 is SNEGSKA in the germline V gene (reference sequence). The CDR3 loop is CSARGLDRNSYNEQFF. CDR3 in DNA: TGCAGTGCTAGGGGCCTGGACAGGAACTCCTACAATGAGCAGTTCTTC.

The table lists this clonotype with a few counts. J is TRBJ1-1 and V is TRBV25-1; D perhaps matches TRBD1 (5 bases). Trimming removed 1 base at V and 4 bases at J, with 13 bases between. CDR3 length: 15 residues. Germline loops: CDR1 MGHDK, CDR2 SYGVNS. The CDR3 loop is CASSESAGWGTEAFF. The CDR3 region has the DNA TGTGCCAGCAGTGAATCGGCAGGGTGGGGCACTGAAGCTTTCTTT.